This entry describes one T cell receptor beta chain. The CDR3 length is 12 residues. CDR1 is SQVTM, CDR2 ANQGSEA, per germline. Clones were sequenced by immunoSEQ multiplex PCR, and TCRdb holds only the in-frame ones, with some missing. The table lists just over 55,000 clones, approximately 90% of them singletons. The sample originates from a study of T cell changes during pregnancy in multiple sclerosis. The receptor was derived from a female donor in good health, enrolled as a control in a pregnancy study. The V and J genes are TRBV29-1 and TRBJ1-5; no firm D call. The material was peripheral blood, obtained after pregnancy. CDR3 nucleotide sequence: TGCATCTCGAGAGAGAGCAATCAGCCCCAGCATTTT. This translates into CISRESNQPQHF. The whole variable domain, remainder taken from reference TRBV29-1 and TRBJ1-5, is SAVISQKPSRDICQRGTSLTIQCQVDSQVTMMFWYRQQPGQSLTLIATANQGSEATYESGFVIDKFPISRPNLTFSTLTVSNMSPEDSSIYLCISRESNQPQHFGDGTRLSIL.